Detailed here is one TCR beta chain. Its antigen is unknown. A split of CD4+ cells into CD45RA+ naive and CD45RA-negative memory subsets was performed. These data originate in a study of shared clonotypes between healthy human individuals. General observations from the study: Donor clonotype sharing was expected to depend on sequencing depth.

Deep-level settings were used for running the assay. Measured with immunoSEQ multiplex PCR; TCRdb has only the in-frame clones, and not every one. The sample has just over 2,000,000 clones, 85% to 95% seen once. V was clipped by 4 bases and J by 4 bases, with 17 bases between them. The CDR3 covers 15 residues. Germline CDR1 reads SGHDT; CDR2 reads YYEEEE. The rearrangement links TRBV5-6 to TRBJ1-1; TRBD1 is a possible D gene (6 bases). Input material: naive CD4+ T cells sorted from blood. The subset: CD45RA+ positively selected. This clonotype originated in a man aged 18 to 29 in good health. CDR3 in DNA: TGTGCCAGCAGCCTCCTATGGCGGGACACCACTGAAGCTTTCTTT. Amino acid sequence: CASSLLWRDTTEAFF.